What follows are 24 T cell receptor beta chains derived from one specimen sequenced in a study of T cell changes during pregnancy in multiple sclerosis. Method: immunoSEQ multiplex PCR; TCRdb's copy keeps in-frame clones and lacks some. The top ten hold approximately 2.9% of the sample, which has some 49,000 clones, more than 85% seen once. This material consisted of CD8+ T cells from peripheral blood mononuclear cells, taken in the second trimester of pregnancy. The receptors were gathered from a female donor with multiple sclerosis, enrolled in a pregnancy study.

V and J are TRBV4-1 and TRBJ2-2; D possibly corresponds to TRBD2 (5 bases). Germline CDR1 MGHRA, CDR2 YSYEKL. V lost 3 bases and J lost 3, with 11 bases in between. This CDR3 region has 15 residues. In DNA, the CDR3 is TGCGCCAGCAGCCAGAGGACTTTGGACACCGGGGAGCTGTTTTTT. This translates into CASSQRTLDTGELFF.

Note on this clone: One end of the junction varies from germline; a read error may be responsible. The chain combines TRBV9 with TRBJ1-2, with 11 bases fitting TRBD1. The CDR3 consists of 15 residues. CDR1 SGDLS and CDR2 YYNGEE come from the germline V gene. The DNA for the CDR3 is TGTGCCAGCAGCGTTGGGGACTCGGGGGGACAGGGGGTCAGCTTC. This gives the protein CASSVGDSGGQGVSF.

The rearrangement uses TRBV19 and TRBJ1-4, with 9 bases identical to TRBD1. The V gene end was trimmed by 9 bases and the J gene end by 3 bases; junction bases not matched to a gene: 2. The CDR3 consists of 13 residues. The germline V gene has CDR1 LNHDA and CDR2 SQIVND (reference sequence). Here the CDR3 DNA reads TGTGCCAGCCGGGACAGGGCTAATGAAAAACTGTTTTTT. Translated: CASRDRANEKLFF.

This sequence joins TRBV4-1 and TRBJ1-1, with D perhaps TRBD1 (6 bases). V lost 6 bases and J lost 5, with 16 bases in between. CDR1 and CDR2 from the germline V gene are MGHRA and YSYEKL. CDR3 length equals 14 residues. The CDR3 reads CASRPERGATEAFF. DNA of the CDR3: TGCGCCAGCAGGCCAGAACGGGGGGCGACTGAAGCTTTCTTT.

This chain uses TRBV6-1 with TRBJ1-1; D gene unclear. CDR1 and CDR2 (germline): MNHNS, SASEGT. CDR3 length equals 11 residues. The germline V and J ends were trimmed by 10 bases and 4 bases, with 10 bases remaining between them. CDR3 amino acids: CATTEGTEAFF. For the CDR3, the DNA is TGTGCCACAACGGAGGGCACTGAAGCTTTCTTT.

The J gene is TRBJ2-1, the V gene TRBV7-9; TRBD1 aligns across 8 bases. The CDR3 has 15 residues. The ends lost 5 bases at V and 5 bases at J; junction bases unmatched: 8. CDR1 is SEHNR, CDR2 FQNEAQ, per germline (reference sequence). The CDR3 loop reads CASSPGTGPHNEQFF. As DNA, the CDR3 is TGTGCCAGCAGCCCCGGGACAGGCCCCCACAATGAGCAGTTCTTC.

The chain joins TRBV7-6 to TRBJ2-1, with TRBD2 identical over 10 bases. The CDR3 has 17 amino acids. J was trimmed by 7 bases and V by 2 bases; bases with no gene match: 11. Germline CDR1 reads SGHVS; CDR2 reads FNYEAQ. This chain's CDR3 is CASSLYALAGVDNEQFF. Here the CDR3 DNA reads TGTGCCAGCAGCTTATATGCCCTAGCGGGGGTAGATAATGAGCAGTTCTTC.

This clone was counted a single time. The J gene is TRBJ1-5, the V gene TRBV7-2; D is ambiguous. Trimming left V 5 bases short and J 1 base short, with 12 bases between. This CDR3 spans 15 amino acids. Germline V gene sequence: CDR1 SGHTA, CDR2 FQGNSA. The CDR3 spells CASSPAVFSNQPQHF. The CDR3 coding sequence is TGTGCCAGCAGCCCAGCGGTTTTCAGCAATCAGCCCCAGCATTTT. The entire variable domain, with the rest obtained from reference TRBV7-2 and TRBJ1-5, is as follows: GAGVSQSPSNKVTEKGKDVELRCDPISGHTALYWYRQSLGQGLEFLIYFQGNSAPDKSGLPSDRFSAERTGGSVSTLTIQRTQQEDSAVYLCASSPAVFSNQPQHFGDGTRLSIL.

The chain has TRBV6-4 and TRBJ2-3, with D unresolved. The length of the CDR3 is 14 residues. Trimming took 2 bases from V and 0 from J, leaving 6 bases between them. Germline loops: CDR1 MRHNA, CDR2 SNTAGT. The CDR3 reads CASSDGGSTDTQYF. CDR3 coding DNA: TGTGCCAGCAGTGACGGCGGTAGCACAGATACGCAGTATTTT.

The chain recombines TRBV10-2 with TRBJ2-3, with D possibly TRBD1 on 5 matching bases. The CDR3 has 13 residues. Germline loops: CDR1 WSHSY, CDR2 SAAADI. The V end lost 10 bases, the J end lost 2 bases, and 13 bases lay between the germline ends. The CDR3: CATATEVTDTQYF. For the CDR3, the DNA is TGCGCCACCGCGACAGAAGTCACAGATACGCAGTATTTT.

The chain carries TRBV27 and TRBJ1-3, with D unresolved. Germline values: CDR1 MNHEY, CDR2 SMNVEV (reference sequence). The CDR3 has 13 residues. V lost 7 bases and J lost 4, with 11 bases in between. This CDR3 is CASKGGWGNTIYF. The CDR3, as DNA: TGTGCCAGCAAGGGCGGGTGGGGAAACACCATATATTTT.

V is TRBV7-6 and J is TRBJ1-1, with 8 bases that match TRBD1. The CDR3 extends over 16 amino acids. Germline trimming cut 4 bases from V and 5 bases from J; bases unmatched to any gene: 12. CDR1 SGHVS and CDR2 FNYEAQ come from the germline V gene. CDR3 sequence: CASSSGQGTRQTEAFF. CDR3 coding DNA: TGTGCCAGCAGCTCCGGACAGGGTACCCGGCAAACTGAAGCTTTCTTT.

V and J are TRBV15 and TRBJ1-4; 8 bases align to TRBD1. J gave up 3 bases and V 5 bases, and 8 bases lay outside the gene matches. The CDR3 length is 16 residues. The germline V gene encodes CDR1 LNHNV and CDR2 YYDKDF (reference sequence). The CDR3 spells CATSPPADRANEKLFF. The CDR3 nucleotides are TGTGCCACCAGCCCCCCCGCGGACAGGGCTAATGAAAAACTGTTTTTT.

The chain recombines TRBV27 with TRBJ2-1; TRBD2 matches 8 bases. This CDR3 contains 14 residues. V trimming: 2 bases; J trimming: 4 bases; junction bases outside the gene matches: 1. Germline V gene data show CDR1 as MNHEY and CDR2 as SMNVEV (reference sequence). The CDR3 DNA reads TGTGCCAGCAGTTTAGCTAGCGGGTACAATGAGCAGTTCTTC. Its translation is CASSLASGYNEQFF.

This clone came up a few times. The J gene is TRBJ2-1, the V gene TRBV4-2; weak D call: TRBD2 (6 bases). The CDR3 is made up of 15 amino acids. Per the germline V gene, CDR1 is LGHNA and CDR2 is YNFKEQ. Trimming shortened V by 0 bases and J by 6 bases, and 12 bases separated the two germline ends. In DNA, the CDR3 is TGTGCCAGCAGCCAAGATGGGGCGGGGATCAATGAGCAGTTCTTC. Its protein is CASSQDGAGINEQFF.

The chain links TRBV9 to TRBJ2-3; TRBD2 aligns across 11 bases. The CDR3 runs 16 residues. Germline trimming cut 0 bases from V and 3 bases from J; bases unmatched to any gene: 3. Looked up from germline, CDR1 is SGDLS and CDR2 is YYNGEE. The CDR3 DNA reads TGTGCCAGCAGCGTAGGGCTAGCGGGGGGTACAGATACGCAGTATTTT. As protein: CASSVGLAGGTDTQYF.

In the case of this clone: Other nucleotide sequences from this sample produce the same CDR3. The chain recombines TRBV5-6 with TRBJ1-6, with D perhaps matching TRBD1 (5 bases). V was shortened by 0 bases and J by 7 bases, with 8 bases between the two germline ends. Germline CDR1 is SGHDT and CDR2 is YYEEEE. The CDR3 is made up of 14 amino acids. The CDR3 DNA is TGTGCCAGCAGCTTGGCAGGGTACAATTCACCCCTCCACTTT. This sequence encodes CASSLAGYNSPLHF.

The chain uses TRBV27 and TRBJ2-7; no reliable D call. This CDR3 has 13 residues. The V end was cut by 4 bases, the J end by 5 bases, with 12 bases between. CDR1 and CDR2 (germline): MNHEY, SMNVEV (reference sequence). The CDR3 DNA reads TGTGCCAGCAGTTCCGGTCCCGAGCACGAGCAGTACTTC. It codes for CASSSGPEHEQYF.

This clone was detected once. This chain connects TRBV7-2 to TRBJ2-7; 10 positions match TRBD2. The CDR3 runs to 17 residues. V lost 2 bases, J lost 0 bases, and 7 bases stayed unmatched. Germline CDR1 is SGHTA and CDR2 is FQGNSA. The CDR3, as DNA: TGTGCCAGCAGCTTACAAGCGGGGGGGGTGAGCTCCTACGAGCAGTACTTC. Amino acids: CASSLQAGGVSSYEQYF.

This chain joins TRBV29-1 and TRBJ1-1; tentatively, D is TRBD1 (6 bases). The CDR3 has 8 residues. Deletions cut 8 bases from V and 11 bases from J, with 9 bases between. Per the germline V gene, CDR1 is SQVTM and CDR2 is ANQGSEA. CDR3: CSTTGAFF. The CDR3 DNA sequence: TGCAGCACAACAGGGGCTTTCTTT.

The chain joins TRBV23-1 to TRBJ2-7, with TRBD1 matching over 8 bases. TRBV23-1 counts as an open reading frame of uncertain function. V trimming: 3 bases; J trimming: 4 bases; junction bases outside the gene matches: 11. The CDR3 runs to 16 residues. The CDR3 region is CASSQKNRGFKYEQYF. CDR3 sequence (DNA): TGCGCCAGCAGTCAGAAAAACAGGGGGTTTAAGTACGAGCAGTACTTC.

The chain uses TRBV29-1 and TRBJ2-5; D gene ambiguous. CDR1 is SQVTM and CDR2 is ANQGSEA in the germline V gene. The CDR3 consists of 12 residues. Deletions cut 4 bases from V and 1 base from J, with 7 bases between. Here the CDR3 DNA reads TGCAGCGTTGGAGCCGTCCAAGAGACCCAGTACTTC. This translates into CSVGAVQETQYF.

V usage is TRBV6-6 and J usage is TRBJ2-7; D may be TRBD2 (5 bases). Trimming removed 0 bases at V and 2 bases at J, with 8 bases between. There are 14 residues in the CDR3. Per the germline V gene, CDR1 is MNHNY and CDR2 is SVGAGI (reference sequence). The CDR3 spells CASSYSPSPYEQYF. CDR3 DNA sequence: TGTGCCAGCAGTTACTCGCCTAGCCCCTACGAGCAGTACTTC.

In DNA, the CDR3 is TGTGCCAGTCAGGGGGCCGAGTTGGAAGCTTTCTTT. Protein sequence: CASQGAELEAFF. This sequence joins TRBV19 and TRBJ1-1; TRBD1 matches 8 bases. V was pared by 8 bases and J by 8 bases, with 7 bases of the junction left unmatched. From germline, CDR1 is LNHDA and CDR2 SQIVND (reference sequence). CDR3 length equals 12 residues.